This TCR beta chain was sequenced in a study of CD8 T cells in ankylosing spondylitis. Study results and caveats: Clones linked to disease, bearing a CD8+ phenotype, were relatively rare in peripheral blood. Several highly homologous variants formed a TCR beta motif that appeared characteristic of ankylosing spondylitis blood.

This CDR3 is built from 13 residues. CDR1 and CDR2 from the germline V gene are DFQATT and SNEGSKA (reference sequence). V was clipped by 2 bases and J by 8 bases; unmatched bases: 4. Regarding this clonotype: Its cognate antigen is unknown.

TCRdb redid the calling of the 5' RACE reads with MiXCR, one entry per CDR3 protein. The table has roughly 670,000 distinct CDR3 sequences, around 17% seen once. The source is a male donor with ankylosing spondylitis. The chain couples TRBV20-1 to TRBJ1-2; 11 bases are a match to TRBD1. The source material was blood, either unsorted or a sorted T cell fraction (not recorded which). DNA of the CDR3: TGCAGTGCTAGATCCGGGACAGGGGGAGGCTACACCTTC. Its translation: CSARSGTGGGYTF.